The 18 T cell receptor beta chains given below trace back to one sample, sequenced in a study of beta chain features in type 1 diabetes. The entirety of the isolated RNA underwent reverse transcription, so expressed TCRB transcripts were sequenced. The method was immunoSEQ multiplex PCR; TCRdb's version includes in-frame clones alone and lacks a portion of them. The top ten clones hold around 0.065% of a sample with a few hundred thousand clones, 30% of them seen once. Sequencing input: naive CD4+ T cells from blood. These receptors originate from a man between 18 and 29 years old in good health.

This chain uses TRBV30 with TRBJ1-5; no reliable D call. This CDR3 region has 13 residues. Germline V gives CDR1 GTSNPN, CDR2 SVGIG (reference sequence). V was clipped by 4 bases and J by 5 bases, with 12 bases between them. CDR3 region: CAWTLGRDQPQHF. The CDR3 region has the DNA TGTGCCTGGACACTCGGGCGGGATCAGCCCCAGCATTTT.

In DNA, the CDR3 is TGCGCCAGCAGCCGAGGACTAGCGGGAGGGAGCCCAGATACGCAGTATTTT. Protein product: CASSRGLAGGSPDTQYF. The chain combines TRBV4-3 with TRBJ2-3; 15 bases match TRBD2. The CDR3 runs to 17 residues. Looked up from germline, CDR1 is LGHNA and CDR2 is YSLEER. With 4 bases clipped from V and 4 bases from J, the junction kept 6 bases outside the gene matches.

This clone was detected a few times. The chain uses TRBV5-1 and TRBJ2-5, with unresolved D. Germline V gene lookup returns CDR1 SGHRS and CDR2 YFSETQ. The CDR3 is made up of 13 amino acids. V gave up 3 bases and J gave up 0 bases, with 6 bases separating them. In nucleotides, the CDR3 is TGCGCCAGCAGCTCCTCGTACCAAGAGACCCAGTACTTC. This codes for CASSSSYQETQYF.

The chain recombines TRBV5-6 with TRBJ1-5; weak D call: TRBD1 (6 bases). V was pared by 0 bases and J by 7 bases, with 11 bases between. This CDR3 contains 14 residues. Germline V CDR1 and CDR2: SGHDT, YYEEEE. The CDR3: CASSLAGDNQPQHF. DNA of the CDR3: TGTGCCAGCAGCTTGGCAGGGGATAACCAGCCCCAGCATTTT.

As regards this clone: The germline gene is not matched at one end of the junction; a read error may be the cause. The CDR3 coding sequence is TGTGCCAGCAGTCAGCCCCAGCATTTT. Its protein is CASSQPQHF. The chain carries TRBV6-5 and TRBJ1-5, with D hard to call. Per germline, CDR1 MNHEY and CDR2 SVGAGI. The CDR3 sequence is 9 residues long.

The sample holds a few counts of this clone. Other nucleotide sequences from this sample produce the same CDR3. The CDR3 reads CASSQGLSTDTQYF. DNA for the CDR3: TGTGCCAGCAGCCAGGGACTGAGCACAGATACGCAGTATTTT. J is TRBJ2-3 and V is TRBV7-9, with a tentative D call TRBD2 (6 bases). CDR3 length: 14 residues. CDR1 and CDR2 from the germline V gene are SEHNR and FQNEAQ (reference sequence). The V gene lost 5 bases and the J gene lost 0 bases, with 9 bases spanning the gap.

This clone was observed a few times. This chain uses TRBV4-2 with TRBJ1-5; D perhaps matches TRBD1 (5 bases). CDR3 length: 15 residues. The V end lost 6 bases, the J end lost 6 bases, and 18 bases lay between the germline ends. Germline-derived CDR1 and CDR2 are LGHNA and YNFKEQ. CDR3 sequence reads: CASSKVEGSSQPQHF. DNA of the CDR3: TGTGCCAGCAGTAAAGTTGAGGGGAGTAGTCAGCCCCAGCATTTT.

This sequence joins TRBV7-3 and TRBJ2-1; D might be TRBD2 (6 bases). The V and J ends lost 5 bases and 3 bases respectively, with 14 bases between them. Germline V CDR1 and CDR2: SGHTA, FQGTGA. The CDR3 runs to 15 residues. CDR3 in amino acids: CASSPGTFYYNEQFF. In DNA, the CDR3 is TGTGCCAGCAGCCCAGGGACTTTTTACTACAATGAGCAGTTCTTC.

This clone was picked up a small number of times. The V gene is TRBV30, the J gene TRBJ1-1; TRBD1 aligns across 7 bases. The CDR3 covers 12 residues. The trim removed 4 bases at V and 7 bases at J, leaving 6 bases unmatched. Germline V gene sequence: CDR1 GTSNPN, CDR2 SVGIG (reference sequence). CDR3 DNA sequence: TGTGCCTGGAAAGGGCAGGGGGGTGAAGCTTTCTTT. This encodes CAWKGQGGEAFF.

The V and J genes are TRBV7-9 and TRBJ2-7, with 13 bases identical to TRBD2. The CDR3 totals 16 residues. Germline V gene lookup returns CDR1 SEHNR and CDR2 FQNEAQ (reference sequence). V dropped 7 bases and J dropped 3; count of bases not matched to a gene: 9. The CDR3 spells CASNSQGLAGVYEQYF. CDR3 in DNA: TGTGCCAGCAACTCGCAAGGACTAGCGGGAGTCTACGAGCAGTACTTC. Combining the CDR3 with reference TRBV7-9 and TRBJ2-7 gives the whole variable domain DTGVSQNPRHKITKRGQNVTFRCDPISEHNRLYWYRQTLGQGPEFLTYFQNEAQLEKSRLLSDRFSAERPKGSFSTLEIQRTEQGDSAMYLCASNSQGLAGVYEQYFGPGTRLTVT.

This chain links TRBV7-2 with TRBJ2-7, with 8 bases matching TRBD1. Germline values: CDR1 SGHTA, CDR2 FQGNSA. This CDR3 spans 14 amino acids. Trimming took 4 bases from V and 2 from J; bases not matched to a gene: 4. CDR3: CASSSGQGPYEQYF. CDR3 nucleotide sequence: TGTGCCAGCAGCTCCGGACAGGGCCCCTACGAGCAGTACTTC.

The chain employs TRBV7-6 and TRBJ2-3; maybe TRBD1 (6 bases). V dropped 5 bases and J dropped 6 bases, with 12 bases sitting between them. The CDR3 has 13 residues. Germline assignment: CDR1 SGHVS and CDR2 FNYEAQ. CDR3 sequence (DNA): TGTGCCAGCAGCGCTCGGACAGCGGATACGCAGTATTTT. Translated, it gives CASSARTADTQYF.

A remark on this clone: Other DNA sequences in the sample encode the same CDR3. The J gene is TRBJ2-5, the V gene TRBV20-1; no clear D gene. This CDR3 is built from 11 residues. V lost 3 bases to trimming and J lost 5 bases, with 7 bases between them. Looked up from germline, CDR1 is DFQATT and CDR2 is SNEGSKA (reference sequence). CDR3 nucleotide sequence: TGCAGTGCTAGGGGTCGGGAGACCCAGTACTTC. Translated: CSARGRETQYF.

V and J are TRBV30 and TRBJ2-1; 10 nucleotides match TRBD2. There are 14 residues in the CDR3. Germline CDR1 and CDR2: GTSNPN and SVGIG (reference sequence). The V segment lost 0 bases and the J segment 9 bases; nucleotides outside the gene matches: 5. In nucleotides, the CDR3 is TGTGCCTGGAGTGTTACTAGCGGGATAGGTGAGCAGTTCTTC. It specifies CAWSVTSGIGEQFF.

The V call is TRBV5-4, the J call TRBJ2-1, with D tentatively TRBD1 or TRBD2 (5 bases each). V shed 4 bases and J shed 9 bases, with 20 bases lying between them. The germline CDR1 and CDR2 sequences are SGHNT and YYREEE (reference sequence). This CDR3 region has 15 residues. The CDR3 DNA follows: TGTGCCAGCAGCAGAGGGGACGGCCGGGCGGGTGAGCAGTTCTTC. This codes for CASSRGDGRAGEQFF. The full variable domain, rest sourced from reference TRBV5-4 and TRBJ2-1, is ETGVTQSPTHLIKTRGQQVTLRCSSQSGHNTVSWYQQALGQGPQFIFQYYREEENGRGNFPPRFSGLQFPNYSSELNVNALELDDSALYLCASSRGDGRAGEQFFGPGTRLTVL.

In its sample, this clone was seen a few times. The chain joins TRBV7-3 to TRBJ2-2; D is unresolved. The CDR3 totals 13 residues. Germline CDR1 and CDR2: SGHTA and FQGTGA. V was trimmed by 5 bases and J by 6 bases, leaving 10 bases between them. CDR3 sequence reads: CASSPHGSGELFF. CDR3 sequence (DNA): TGTGCCAGCAGCCCCCACGGGTCCGGGGAGCTGTTTTTT.

The J gene is TRBJ1-2, the V gene TRBV5-1, with D perhaps matching TRBD1 (5 bases). CDR3 size: 14 residues. Germline-derived CDR1 and CDR2 are SGHRS and YFSETQ. V lost 1 base and J 1 base, leaving 8 bases between the germline ends. DNA for the CDR3: TGCGCCAGCAGCTTGTTGGGGGATAACTATGGCTACACCTTC. Residues: CASSLLGDNYGYTF. The complete variable domain, with remaining parts taken from reference TRBV5-1 and TRBJ1-2, reads KAGVTQTPRYLIKTRGQQVTLSCSPISGHRSVSWYQQTPGQGLQFLFEYFSETQRNKGNFPGRFSGRQFSNSRSEMNVSTLELGDSALYLCASSLLGDNYGYTFGSGTRLTVV.

This clone was detected a few times. This chain connects TRBV25-1 to TRBJ1-1; the D gene is possibly TRBD1 (5 bases). The CDR3 sequence is 15 residues long. Germline CDR1 is MGHDK and CDR2 is SYGVNS. V was pared by 7 bases and J by 4 bases, with 19 bases between. The CDR3 DNA follows: TGTGCCAGCATAGGTCCGAGGGGTTCGGGCACTGAAGCTTTCTTT. Translating it yields CASIGPRGSGTEAFF.